This TCR beta chain was documented in a study of monozygotic twins with cystic fibrosis. Study summary: Library input was 2.5 to 3.5 micrograms of fragmented DNA, with approximately 16 PCR cycles. The study, taken as a whole, reports: Nucleotide-identical clonotype sharing was significantly higher within monozygotic CF twin pairs than between unrelated CF individuals. Age, concordance and disease severity did not associate with shared CDR3 numbers. J usage was most co-twin-similar in 8 of 16 pairs, V in 13.

This clone was seen a single time. Its antigen is unidentified. The CDR3 has 15 residues. Trimming took 5 bases from V and 2 from J; bases not matched to a gene: 4. Germline loops: CDR1 SGHTA, CDR2 FQGNSA. The data were produced by immunoSEQ multiplex PCR, yet TCRdb's version contains in-frame clones alone and is incomplete. The sample lists about 35,000 clones, more than 55% occurring once. The V gene is TRBV7-2, the J gene TRBJ2-1; 9 nucleotides line up with TRBD2. This clonotype was sampled from a girl between 10 and 17 years old with cystic fibrosis. The specimen sequenced was blood. CDR3 DNA sequence: TGTGCCAGCAGCCCGACTAGCGGAACCTACAATGAGCAGTTCTTC. It codes for CASSPTSGTYNEQFF.